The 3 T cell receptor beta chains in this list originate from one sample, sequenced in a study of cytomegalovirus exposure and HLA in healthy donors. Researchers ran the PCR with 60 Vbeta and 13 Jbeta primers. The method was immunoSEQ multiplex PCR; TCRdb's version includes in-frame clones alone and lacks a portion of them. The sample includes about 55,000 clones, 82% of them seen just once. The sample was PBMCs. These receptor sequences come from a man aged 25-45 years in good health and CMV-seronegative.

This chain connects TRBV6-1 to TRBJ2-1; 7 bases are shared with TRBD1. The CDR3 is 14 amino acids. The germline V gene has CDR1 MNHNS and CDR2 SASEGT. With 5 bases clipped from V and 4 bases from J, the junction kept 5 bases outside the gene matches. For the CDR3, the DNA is TGTGCCAGCAGTCACGGACAGGTTTACAATGAGCAGTTCTTC. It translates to CASSHGQVYNEQFF.

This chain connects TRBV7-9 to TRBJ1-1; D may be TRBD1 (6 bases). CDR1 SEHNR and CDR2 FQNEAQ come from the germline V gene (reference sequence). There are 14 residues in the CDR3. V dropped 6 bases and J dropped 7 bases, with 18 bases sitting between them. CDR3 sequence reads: CASRGRTDRREAFF. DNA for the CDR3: TGTGCCAGCAGGGGCCGGACAGACAGACGTGAAGCTTTCTTT.

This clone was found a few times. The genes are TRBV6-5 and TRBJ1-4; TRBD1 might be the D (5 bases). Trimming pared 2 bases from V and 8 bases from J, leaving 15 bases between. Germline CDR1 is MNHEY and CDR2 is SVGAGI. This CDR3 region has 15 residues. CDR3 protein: CASSYGWGDREKLFF. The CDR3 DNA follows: TGTGCCAGCAGTTACGGATGGGGGGATCGAGAAAAACTGTTTTTT.